The subject of this entry is one T cell receptor (beta chain). As handled by the study authors: Estimated nucleated cell counts came from reference gene primer amplification. Assay used: immunoSEQ multiplex PCR; TCRdb lists only in-frame clones, some missing. That table furnishes V, J and clone size, whereas the DNA furnished D and trimming. The sample lists more than 300,000 clones, 87% occurring once. The data derive from a study of blood T cell repertoires in COVID-19. The wider study: Some COVID-19 samples were acute and others convalescent; all came from the United States, Italy and Spain.

Seattle's enrolled individuals joined amid active infection and were then monitored longitudinally. Germline V gene lookup returns CDR1 LGHNA and CDR2 YSLEER. The CDR3 covers 17 residues. The ends were cut back, 0 bases at V and 8 bases at J, with 17 bases in the middle. Sequenced material: peripheral blood. The source is a woman between 50 and 59 years old with COVID-19, enrolled during active disease. This chain connects TRBV4-3 to TRBJ1-6, with a possible D match to TRBD1 (6 bases). The CDR3 sequence: CASSQDLRQGLDSPLHF. Here the CDR3 DNA reads TGCGCCAGCAGCCAAGATCTGCGTCAGGGGCTGGATTCACCCCTCCACTTT.